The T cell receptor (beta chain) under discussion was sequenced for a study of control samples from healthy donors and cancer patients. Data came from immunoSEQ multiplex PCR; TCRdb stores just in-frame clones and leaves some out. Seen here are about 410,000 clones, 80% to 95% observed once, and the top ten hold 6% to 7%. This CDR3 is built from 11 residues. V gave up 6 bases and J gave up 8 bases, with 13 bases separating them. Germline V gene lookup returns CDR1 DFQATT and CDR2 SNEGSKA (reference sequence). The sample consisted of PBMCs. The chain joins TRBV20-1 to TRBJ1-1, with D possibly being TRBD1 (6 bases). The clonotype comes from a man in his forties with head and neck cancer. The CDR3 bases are TGCAGTGCCCCTAGGGGGGCGGAAGCTTTCTTT. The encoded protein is CSAPRGAEAFF.